The sample holds many counts of the clone carrying this T cell receptor beta chain. Germline loops: CDR1 SGHRS, CDR2 YFSETQ. The CDR3 loop spans 18 amino acids. J was trimmed by 2 bases and V by 4 bases; bases with no gene match: 14. The data derive from a study of CD8 T cells in ankylosing spondylitis. TCRdb ran MiXCR on the 5' RACE reads and lists one entry per CDR3 protein. This sample has around 120,000 distinct CDR3 sequences; around 9.3% occur once, and the top ten carry about 3.3%. The clonotype was recovered from a male donor with ankylosing spondylitis or in good health (not recorded which). The rearrangement joins TRBV5-1 to TRBJ2-3; TRBD2 matches at 9 bases. The specimen sequenced was blood, either unsorted or a sorted T cell fraction (not recorded which). CDR3 protein: CASSPRLAEVGATDTQYF. Written as DNA, the CDR3 is TGCGCCAGCAGCCCGAGACTAGCGGAGGTAGGGGCCACAGATACGCAGTATTTT.